Shown below are 24 T cell receptor beta chains from a single sample sequenced in a study of T-cell reconstitution after alpha-beta-depleted transplantation in children. Library preparation (for TCRbeta) was performed with unique molecular identifiers. Each CDR3 protein is one row after TCRdb ran MiXCR on the PCR reads. The data show 450,000 to 600,000 distinct CDR3 sequences, roughly 18% seen once. This sample comprised PBMCs from the stem cell graft donor, obtained from the stem cell graft. All receptors derive from a human donor who donated a stem cell graft to a child with acute lymphoblastic leukemia.

This clonotype is a singleton in its sample. The rearrangement joins TRBV7-2 to TRBJ2-2; 9 nucleotides align to TRBD2. The CDR3 runs 18 residues. V trimming: 2 bases; J trimming: 5 bases; junction bases outside the gene matches: 12. CDR1 and CDR2 from the germline V gene are SGHTA and FQGNSA. In nucleotides, the CDR3 is TGTGCCAGCAGCTTATCGCCTTGGGTAGCGGGAGAAACCGGGGAGCTGTTTTTT. Translating gives CASSLSPWVAGETGELFF.

The gene calls are TRBV12-3 or TRBV12-4 and TRBJ2-1; 9 nucleotides agree with TRBD2. The CDR3 is made up of 15 amino acids. Trimming at V came to 5 bases and at J to 8 bases, leaving 10 bases not matched to a gene. The CDR3 nucleotides are TGTGCCAGCAGTCATAGCGGGAGCTATTGGGATGAGCAGTTCTTC. It codes for CASSHSGSYWDEQFF.

In this sample, this clonotype turned up a few times. This sequence joins TRBV12-3 or TRBV12-4 and TRBJ2-2; D gene unclear. V was clipped by 3 bases and J by 0 bases, with 11 bases between them. This CDR3 spans 16 amino acids. CDR3 loop: CASSLVPMTNTGELFF. The CDR3 DNA follows: TGTGCCAGCAGTTTGGTGCCCATGACGAACACCGGGGAGCTGTTTTTT.

The chain uses TRBV20-1 and TRBJ1-6, with D unresolved. Per germline, CDR1 DFQATT and CDR2 SNEGSKA (reference sequence). CDR3 length equals 13 residues. The germline V and J ends were trimmed by 0 bases and 13 bases, with 13 bases remaining between them. CDR3 protein: CSAREALGKPLHF. In nucleotides, the CDR3 is TGCAGTGCTAGAGAGGCTCTCGGGAAGCCCCTCCACTTT.

The rearrangement joins TRBV10-2 to TRBJ2-7, with D possibly being TRBD2 (6 bases). CDR1 is WSHSY, CDR2 SAAADI, per germline. The CDR3 runs 15 residues. V was pared by 4 bases and J by 4 bases, with 17 bases between. CDR3 coding DNA: TGCGCCAGCAGTGTGGGCGGGAAAGAATCGTACGAGCAGTACTTC. It encodes CASSVGGKESYEQYF.

The chain uses TRBV5-1 and TRBJ2-1, with a weak D call TRBD2 (7 bases). Trimming took off 2 bases at V and 2 bases at J, with 11 bases between the two ends. This CDR3 comprises 15 residues. Germline CDR1 reads SGHRS; CDR2 reads YFSETQ. The CDR3: CASSFAGATYNEQFF. The DNA of the CDR3 is TGCGCCAGCAGCTTCGCGGGGGCGACCTACAATGAGCAGTTCTTC.

This clonotype was counted a single time. The V and J genes are TRBV19 and TRBJ2-7, with D perhaps TRBD1 (6 bases). Germline values: CDR1 LNHDA, CDR2 SQIVND (reference sequence). Deletions cut 4 bases from V and 4 bases from J, with 20 bases between. CDR3 length: 16 residues. CDR3 sequence reads: CASSTRSTGLTYEQYF. The CDR3 DNA reads as TGTGCCAGTAGTACCAGATCGACAGGTCTTACTTACGAGCAGTACTTC.

The chain combines TRBV27 with TRBJ2-3, with D perhaps TRBD2 (5 bases). With 4 bases removed from V and 6 bases from J, the gap between germline ends came to 11 bases. This CDR3 contains 13 residues. Germline CDR1 is MNHEY and CDR2 is SMNVEV (reference sequence). CDR3 bases: TGTGCCAGCAGTTGGGGAGCTGTGGATACGCAGTATTTT. Amino acids: CASSWGAVDTQYF.

This clonotype has at least ten counts. The J gene is TRBJ2-2, the V gene TRBV9; the D is unclear. The CDR3 is made up of 12 amino acids. Germline V gene sequence: CDR1 SGDLS, CDR2 YYNGEE. V lost 1 base, J lost 5 bases, and 3 bases lay in between. The DNA of the CDR3 is TGTGCCAGCAGCGTATCGACCGGGGAGCTGTTTTTT. This translates into CASSVSTGELFF.

V and J are TRBV20-1 and TRBJ2-7, with D tentatively TRBD2 (5 bases). Germline loops: CDR1 DFQATT, CDR2 SNEGSKA (reference sequence). V was pared by 3 bases and J by 2 bases, with 11 bases between. The CDR3 runs to 13 residues. The CDR3 DNA is TGCAGTGCTAGGGCTAGCTCGACCTACGAGCAGTACTTC. Translation gives CSARASSTYEQYF.

This clonotype has a handful of counts. The chain has TRBV29-1 and TRBJ1-4, with D unclear. Trimming shortened V by 3 bases and J by 7 bases, and 12 bases separated the two germline ends. CDR3 size: 13 residues. From germline, CDR1 is SQVTM and CDR2 ANQGSEA. The CDR3 DNA reads TGCAGCGTTGAGGGGTATCGGGTTGAAAAACTGTTTTTT. Translation gives CSVEGYRVEKLFF.

The CDR3 sequence: CSVAGGEGPSEQYF. As DNA, the CDR3 is TGCAGCGTTGCGGGCGGGGAGGGTCCTAGCGAGCAGTACTTC. J is TRBJ2-7 and V is TRBV29-1, with 7 bases fitting TRBD2. The CDR3 totals 14 residues. CDR1 is SQVTM, CDR2 ANQGSEA, per germline. Trimming cost V 4 bases and J 6 bases; bases outside gene matches: 12.

This clonotype showed up just a few times. The genes are TRBV20-1 and TRBJ1-2; possible D gene TRBD1, 6 bases. Between the trimmed V and J ends, which lost 5 bases and 3 bases, there was a span of 16 bases. CDR1 is DFQATT and CDR2 is SNEGSKA in the germline V gene (reference sequence). The CDR3 runs to 14 residues. The CDR3 region has the DNA TGCAGTGCTGGGGGCCCACTGGTCGACTATGGCTACACCTTC. Protein: CSAGGPLVDYGYTF.

The rearrangement joins TRBV7-8 to TRBJ2-7; possible D gene TRBD2, 5 bases. V was cut by 4 bases and J by 0 bases, with 16 bases left in between. CDR3 length: 16 amino acids. The V gene's germline CDR1 is SGHVS and CDR2 FQNEAQ. CDR3 amino acids: CASSWTGLLPSYEQYF. The CDR3 DNA is TGTGCCAGCAGCTGGACTGGGCTCCTTCCCTCCTACGAGCAGTACTTC.

V gene TRBV9 combines with J gene TRBJ2-5; 16 nucleotides line up with TRBD2. Losses at the gene ends were 3 bases for V and 6 bases for J; bases not matched to a gene: 2. The CDR3 spans 15 residues. Germline V lookup: CDR1 SGDLS, CDR2 YYNGEE. The CDR3 sequence: CASSEGLAGGQTQYF. For the CDR3, the DNA is TGTGCCAGCAGCGAGGGACTAGCGGGAGGGCAGACCCAGTACTTC.

This clonotype was seen many times. The V call is TRBV6-5, the J call TRBJ1-5; 8 positions match TRBD1. This CDR3 spans 14 amino acids. The germline gives CDR1 MNHEY, CDR2 SVGAGI. The ends lost 5 bases at V and 4 bases at J; junction bases unmatched: 4. The CDR3 DNA follows: TGTGCCAGCAGTACTTACAGGGGGAATCAGCCCCAGCATTTT. Protein sequence: CASSTYRGNQPQHF.

This clonotype was picked up a small number of times. V usage is TRBV12-3 or TRBV12-4 and J usage is TRBJ1-1; D gene ambiguous. The CDR3 sequence is 11 residues long. V was shortened by 6 bases and J by 11 bases, with 13 bases between the two germline ends. Here the CDR3 reads CASREGIQAFF. Here the CDR3 DNA reads TGTGCCAGCAGGGAAGGGATCCAGGCTTTCTTT.

J is TRBJ1-1 and V is TRBV7-9; TRBD1 is a possible D gene (5 bases). The length of the CDR3 is 15 residues. Deletions cut 2 bases from V and 1 base from J, with 11 bases between. Germline lookup yields CDR1 SEHNR and CDR2 FQNEAQ (reference sequence). CDR3 amino acids: CASSLKEQANTEAFF. DNA for the CDR3: TGTGCCAGCAGCTTAAAGGAACAGGCGAACACTGAAGCTTTCTTT.

This sequence joins TRBV5-1 and TRBJ2-7; no clear D. The CDR3 covers 14 residues. Trimming cost V 4 bases and J 2 bases, with 13 bases left between them. CDR1 is SGHRS and CDR2 is YFSETQ in the germline V gene. CDR3 bases: TGCGCCAGCAGCCCCTCGAGACCCCCCTACGAGCAGTACTTC. The encoded protein is CASSPSRPPYEQYF.

Of note for this clonotype: A read error may produce the germline difference seen at one junction end. The chain recombines TRBV12-3 or TRBV12-4 with TRBJ2-2, with D maybe TRBD2 (6 bases). This CDR3 has 13 amino acids. The CDR3 DNA is TGTGCCATCAGTTTTCGGGGGTCCGGGGAGCTGTTTTTT. Amino acid sequence: CAISFRGSGELFF.

This clonotype was seen more than once but under ten times. V and J are TRBV19 and TRBJ1-1; D uncertain. The CDR3 spans 16 residues. Germline V gene lookup returns CDR1 LNHDA and CDR2 SQIVND (reference sequence). V was pared by 3 bases and J by 1 base, with 15 bases between. The CDR3 sequence is CASSIMVLWQNTEAFF. The DNA of the CDR3 is TGTGCCAGTAGTATCATGGTTCTGTGGCAGAACACTGAAGCTTTCTTT. The full variable domain, completed using reference TRBV19 and TRBJ1-1, is DGGITQSPKYLFRKEGQNVTLSCEQNLNHDAMYWYRQDPGQGLRLIYYSQIVNDFQKGDIAEGYSVSREKKESFPLTVTSAQKNPTAFYLCASSIMVLWQNTEAFFGQGTRLTVV.

The rearrangement joins TRBV6-5 to TRBJ1-5, with 8 nucleotides matching TRBD1. The V and J ends lost 4 bases and 4 bases, in that order; junction bases with no gene match: 9. Germline loops: CDR1 MNHEY, CDR2 SVGAGI. This CDR3 comprises 16 residues. CDR3 DNA: TGTGCCAGCAGTTCTTGGACAGGGAATATAAATCAGCCCCAGCATTTT. It encodes CASSSWTGNINQPQHF.

The chain combines TRBV20-1 with TRBJ2-7, with a tentative D call TRBD1 (5 bases). Trimming removed 4 bases from V and 3 bases from J, with 13 bases in between. The length of the CDR3 is 13 residues. Germline V gene data show CDR1 as DFQATT and CDR2 as SNEGSKA (reference sequence). This CDR3 is CSATRVNLYEQYF. The CDR3 DNA sequence: TGCAGTGCTACCAGGGTCAATCTCTACGAGCAGTACTTC.

The sample holds a few counts of this clonotype. This chain links TRBV3-1 with TRBJ2-1; tentatively, D is TRBD1 (5 bases). With 0 bases removed from V and 3 bases from J, the gap between germline ends came to 9 bases. Germline V gene lookup returns CDR1 LGHDT and CDR2 YNNKEL (reference sequence). The CDR3 covers 15 residues. The CDR3 coding sequence is TGTGCCAGCAGCCAAGATAAGGGGTTCTACAATGAGCAGTTCTTC. The encoded protein is CASSQDKGFYNEQFF.